Below, 14 T cell receptor beta chains from the same sample are listed, as sequenced in a study of STAT3 mutations in large granular lymphocyte leukemia. Clones were read by immunoSEQ multiplex PCR, and TCRdb kept only the in-frame ones, dropping some. The table lists roughly 40,000 clones, approximately 90% of them singletons. Findings and caveats of the study: At least one immunodominant TCR beta clonotype appeared in every T-cell large granular lymphocyte leukemia patient.

No antigens are known for them. The material sequenced was PBMCs. The receptor source for this set is a human donor with T large granular lymphocyte leukemia. Some clones in this sample may be carry-over from other donors' samples.

This clone was counted between two and nine times. This chain uses TRBV4-3 with TRBJ1-2, with TRBD1 identical over 7 bases. Looked up from germline, CDR1 is LGHNA and CDR2 is YSLEER. Trimming at V came to 0 bases and at J to 2 bases, leaving 6 bases not matched to a gene. The length of the CDR3 is 16 residues. The CDR3 DNA follows: TGCGCCAGCAGCCAAGAGGCCAGGGGGTGGAACTATGGCTACACCTTC. This encodes CASSQEARGWNYGYTF.

This chain connects TRBV14 to TRBJ2-5, with TRBD1 as a possible D gene (6 bases). This CDR3 spans 16 amino acids. Germline loops: CDR1 SGHDN, CDR2 FVKESK. The ends were cut back, 0 bases at V and 5 bases at J, with 16 bases in the middle. The CDR3 DNA sequence: TGTGCCAGCAGCCAAGACGTGCAGGGGTTTGGGGAGACCCAGTACTTC. It is translated as CASSQDVQGFGETQYF.

This clone was observed once. The V call is TRBV5-1, the J call TRBJ2-2; D gene unclear. The CDR3 sequence is 14 residues long. The germline gives CDR1 SGHRS, CDR2 YFSETQ. Trimming stripped 6 bases from V and 0 bases from J, with 9 bases between. CDR3 amino acids: CASKKAANTGELFF. DNA of the CDR3: TGCGCCAGCAAAAAGGCGGCGAACACCGGGGAGCTGTTTTTT.

The chain combines TRBV5-6 with TRBJ2-5, with D perhaps given as TRBD1 or TRBD2 (5 bases each). CDR1 and CDR2 (germline): SGHDT, YYEEEE. Trimming pared 4 bases from V and 5 bases from J, leaving 18 bases between. The CDR3 loop spans 15 amino acids. The CDR3 region is CASSIYDRDGETQYF. The CDR3 coding sequence is TGTGCCAGCAGCATCTATGATCGGGACGGGGAGACCCAGTACTTC. The complete variable domain, with remaining parts taken from reference TRBV5-6 and TRBJ2-5, reads DAGVTQSPTHLIKTRGQQVTLRCSPKSGHDTVSWYQQALGQGPQFIFQYYEEEERQRGNFPDRFSGHQFPNYSSELNVNALLLGDSALYLCASSIYDRDGETQYFGPGTRLLVL.

This chain connects TRBV13 to TRBJ2-7, with TRBD2 matching over 9 bases. The CDR3 length is 15 residues. V lost 5 bases, J lost 4 bases, and 9 bases stayed unmatched. CDR1 and CDR2 (germline): PRHDT, FYEKMQ (reference sequence). CDR3 nucleotides: TGTGCCAGCAGCACTGCTGGCGGGGGGGCTTACGAGCAGTACGTC. This sequence encodes CASSTAGGGAYEQYV.

The chain couples TRBV5-1 to TRBJ1-5, with D tentatively TRBD1 (6 bases). Per the germline V gene, CDR1 is SGHRS and CDR2 is YFSETQ. The CDR3 covers 17 residues. V lost 7 bases and J lost 2, with 22 bases in between. The CDR3 protein is CASRISPGALGNQPQHF. The DNA of the CDR3 is TGCGCCAGCCGAATATCACCGGGGGCGTTGGGCAATCAGCCCCAGCATTTT.

The chain's CDR3 is CASSSIEGYSNQPQHF. The CDR3 nucleotides are TGTGCCAGCAGTAGCATAGAGGGCTATAGCAATCAGCCCCAGCATTTT. J is TRBJ1-5 and V is TRBV6-6; D remains ambiguous. The CDR3 runs 16 residues. CDR1 is MNHNY and CDR2 is SVGAGI in the germline V gene (reference sequence). V was clipped by 5 bases and J by 0 bases, with 14 bases between them.

The CDR3 DNA reads TGTGCCAGCAGTTCTGGACTAGCGGGAGGGTCAGATACGCAGTATTTT. As protein: CASSSGLAGGSDTQYF. The chain joins TRBV6-6 to TRBJ2-3; 15 bases line up with TRBD2. The CDR3 spans 16 residues. Germline CDR1 MNHNY, CDR2 SVGAGI (reference sequence). The V segment lost 4 bases and the J segment 4 bases; nucleotides outside the gene matches: 3.

This chain connects TRBV7-8 to TRBJ2-2; D remains unclear. Germline V gene sequence: CDR1 SGHVS, CDR2 FQNEAQ. Trimming pared 5 bases from V and 4 bases from J, leaving 14 bases between. The CDR3 spans 15 residues. CDR3 DNA: TGTGCCAGCAGCCCTACAGAGATGGGCACCGGGGAGCTGTTTTTT. This sequence encodes CASSPTEMGTGELFF.

V is TRBV5-4 and J is TRBJ1-6; possible D gene TRBD1, 5 bases. With 0 bases removed from V and 7 bases from J, the gap between germline ends came to 8 bases. Per the germline V gene, CDR1 is SGHNT and CDR2 is YYREEE (reference sequence). This CDR3 is 14 amino acids long. CDR3 in amino acids: CASSLEQGNSPLHF. The CDR3 DNA reads as TGTGCCAGCAGCTTGGAGCAGGGCAATTCACCCCTCCACTTT.

V and J are TRBV19 and TRBJ2-7; weak D call: TRBD1 (6 bases). This CDR3 has 14 residues. V was clipped by 8 bases and J by 0 bases, with 14 bases between them. Germline V gene sequence: CDR1 LNHDA, CDR2 SQIVND (reference sequence). The CDR3 region has the DNA TGTGCCAGTCGCGACAGGACCAGCTCCTACGAGCAGTACTTC. This sequence encodes CASRDRTSSYEQYF.

The rearrangement joins TRBV5-1 to TRBJ2-2; D is unresolved. The CDR3 extends over 13 amino acids. In germline, CDR1 is SGHRS, CDR2 YFSETQ. Trimming removed 4 bases from V and 1 base from J, with 5 bases in between. The CDR3, as DNA: TGCGCCAGCAGCCCCGAGAACACCGGGGAGCTGTTTTTT. Translating it yields CASSPENTGELFF.

The CDR3: CASSQVGSYEQYF. The CDR3 bases are TGTGCCAGCAGTCAGGTAGGGTCCTACGAGCAGTACTTC. The rearrangement uses TRBV6-1 and TRBJ2-7; D uncertain. Germline V lookup: CDR1 MNHNS, CDR2 SASEGT. V lost 5 bases to trimming and J lost 1 base, with 9 bases between them. The CDR3 is made up of 13 amino acids.

The rearrangement joins TRBV7-6 to TRBJ2-3; D remains ambiguous. CDR3 length equals 14 residues. From germline, CDR1 is SGHVS and CDR2 FNYEAQ. Trimming removed 5 bases at V and 4 bases at J, with 13 bases between. The CDR3 reads CASSPGPSPDTQYF. The CDR3 DNA follows: TGTGCCAGCAGCCCAGGTCCATCTCCAGATACGCAGTATTTT.